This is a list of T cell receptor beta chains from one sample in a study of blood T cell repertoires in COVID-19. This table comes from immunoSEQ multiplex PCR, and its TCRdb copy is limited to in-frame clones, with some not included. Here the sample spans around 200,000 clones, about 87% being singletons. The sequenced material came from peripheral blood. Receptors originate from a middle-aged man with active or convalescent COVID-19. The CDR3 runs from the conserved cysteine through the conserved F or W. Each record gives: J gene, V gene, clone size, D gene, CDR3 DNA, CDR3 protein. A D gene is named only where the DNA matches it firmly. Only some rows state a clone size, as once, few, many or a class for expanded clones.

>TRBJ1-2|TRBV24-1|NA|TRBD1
TGTGCCACCAGTGATTCCGGGACAGGGGATGGTGATGGCTACACCTTC
CATSDSGTGDGDGYTF
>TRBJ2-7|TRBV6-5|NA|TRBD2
TGTGCCAGCAGTCCAGCGGGGGGGGTGTCCTACGAGCAGTACTTC
CASSPAGGVSYEQYF
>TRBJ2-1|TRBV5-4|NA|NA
TGTGCCAGCAGCTCCCGGGACACCGATGAGCAGTTCTTC
CASSSRDTDEQFF
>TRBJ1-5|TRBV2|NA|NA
TGTGCCAGCAGTGATGTTCGGGGTTATAGCAATCAGCCCCAGCATTTT
CASSDVRGYSNQPQHF
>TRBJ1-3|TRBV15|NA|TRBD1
TGTGCCACCAGCAGCAGGACAGGGGCTTCCTCTGGAAACACCATATATTTT
CATSSRTGASSGNTIYF
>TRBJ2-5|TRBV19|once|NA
TGTGCCAGTAGCCCGTGGAGGCGGGGGCTGACAGAGACCCAGTACTTC
CASSPWRRGLTETQYF
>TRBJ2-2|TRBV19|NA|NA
TGTGCCAGTAGTGAGGGCTTTGGGACCGGGGAGCTGTTTTTT
CASSEGFGTGELFF
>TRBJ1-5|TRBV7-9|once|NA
TGTGCCAGCAGCCACACTCCCGATCATGACAGGCATCAGCCCCAGCATTTT
CASSHTPDHDRHQPQHF
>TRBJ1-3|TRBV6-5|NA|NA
TGTGCCAGCAAACAGGATCCCTCTGCTGGAAACACCATATATTTT
CASKQDPSAGNTIYF
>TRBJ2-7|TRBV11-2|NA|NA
TGTGCCAGCAGCTTAGAGGGTCAGGGTTATCGTGAGCAGTACTTC
CASSLEGQGYREQYF
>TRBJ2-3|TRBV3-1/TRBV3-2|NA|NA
TGTGCCAGCAGCCAGCCGACAGCTAAAGCGCAGTATTTT
CASSQPTAKAQYF
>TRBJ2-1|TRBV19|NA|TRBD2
TGTGCCAGTAGTATGACTAGCGGTTCATCAGGTGAGCAGTTCTTC
CASSMTSGSSGEQFF
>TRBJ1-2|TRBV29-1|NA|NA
TGCAGCGTTGGGTGGGGGGACTATGGCTACACCTTC
CSVGWGDYGYTF
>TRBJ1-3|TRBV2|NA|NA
TGTGCCAGCAGTGGGGCCGGATACTCTGGAAACACCATATATTTT
CASSGAGYSGNTIYF
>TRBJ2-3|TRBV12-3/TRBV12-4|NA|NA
TGTGCCAGCAGCCTAGGGCAGGGTGGTACGCAGTATTTT
CASSLGQGGTQYF
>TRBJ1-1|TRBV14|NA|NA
TGTGCCAGCAGCCACCCGACAGGAATGAACACTGAAGCTTTCTTT
CASSHPTGMNTEAFF
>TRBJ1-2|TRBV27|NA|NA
TGTGCCAGCAGTTTAAACGCAGCGTACTATGGCTACACCTTC
CASSLNAAYYGYTF
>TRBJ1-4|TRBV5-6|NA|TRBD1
TGTGCCAGCAGCACCGGACAGGGTCCCAACTGGGCTAATGAAAAACTGTTTTTT
CASSTGQGPNWANEKLFF
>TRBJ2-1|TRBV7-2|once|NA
TGTGCCAGCAGCTTGGAGGGGGCGGGGTACAATGAGCAGTTCTTC
CASSLEGAGYNEQFF
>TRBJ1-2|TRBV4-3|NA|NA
TGCGCCAGCAGCCAAGAGTGGAGTAACTATGGCTACACCTTC
CASSQEWSNYGYTF
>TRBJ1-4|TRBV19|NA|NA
TGTGCCAGTAGTATCCGCGGGGGCCAGAATGAAAAACTGTTTTTT
CASSIRGGQNEKLFF
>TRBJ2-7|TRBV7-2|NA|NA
TGTGCCAGCAGCTTTTTGAGCTACGAGCAGTACTTC
CASSFLSYEQYF
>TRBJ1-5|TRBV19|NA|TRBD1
TGTGCCAGTAGTCCCCAGACAGGGCCGTATCAGCCCCAGCATTTT
CASSPQTGPYQPQHF
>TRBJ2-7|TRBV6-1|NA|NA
TGTGCCAGCAGTGAAAGGTCCAGGACTCACTCCTACGAGCAGTACTTC
CASSERSRTHSYEQYF
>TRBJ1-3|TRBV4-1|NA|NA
TGCGCCAGCAGCCAAGAGCCTGGGGGGGGAAACACCATATATTTT
CASSQEPGGGNTIYF
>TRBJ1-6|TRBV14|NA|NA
TGTGCCAGCAGCCGCGCGCGGGGGGCTAGTTCACCCCTCCACTTT
CASSRARGASSPLHF
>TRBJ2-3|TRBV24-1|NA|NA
TGTGCCACCAGCCGGGACACAGACACAGATACGCAGTATTTT
CATSRDTDTDTQYF
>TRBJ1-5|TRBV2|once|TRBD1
TGTGCCAGCAGTGAAGCAAGGGGGCAAGGCAATCAGCCCCAGCATTTT
CASSEARGQGNQPQHF
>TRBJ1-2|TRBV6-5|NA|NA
TGTGCCAGCGGCTACGCCCGAGGCTATGGCTACACCTTC
CASGYARGYGYTF
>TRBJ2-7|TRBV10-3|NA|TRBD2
TGTGCCATCAGTGAGGATAGCGGGCTATCTTCTCCCCACGAGCAGTACTTC
CAISEDSGLSSPHEQYF
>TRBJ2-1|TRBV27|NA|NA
TGTGCCACCGGGGTTGGCGAGCAGTTCTTC
CATGVGEQFF
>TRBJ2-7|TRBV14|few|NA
TGTGCCAGCAGCCAATTTGGGGGAAACAGGGTTACCTACGAGCAGTACTTC
CASSQFGGNRVTYEQYF
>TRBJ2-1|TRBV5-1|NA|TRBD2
TGCGCCAGCAGCTTGGGCGTGGCTAGCGGGGGGATCAATGAGCAGTTCTTC
CASSLGVASGGINEQFF
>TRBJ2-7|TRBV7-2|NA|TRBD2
TGTGCCAGCAGCTTAGCCCGGGGGGGCAGGGCCGCCTACGAGCAGTACTTC
CASSLARGGRAAYEQYF
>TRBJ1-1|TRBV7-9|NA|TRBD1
TGTGCCAGCAGCGGGTACAGGGGTAAAAGGGATGAAGCTTTCTTT
CASSGYRGKRDEAFF
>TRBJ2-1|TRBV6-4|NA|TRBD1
TGTGCCAGCAGTGTTACGGGACAGGGGAACTACAATGAGCAGTTCTTC
CASSVTGQGNYNEQFF
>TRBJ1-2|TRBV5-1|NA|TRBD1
TGCGCCAGCAGCCACGGGACAGGGTCCGGCTACACCTTC
CASSHGTGSGYTF
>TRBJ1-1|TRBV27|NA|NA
TGTGCCAGCAGTGCGCAGGGTAGGAACACTGAAGCTTTCTTT
CASSAQGRNTEAFF
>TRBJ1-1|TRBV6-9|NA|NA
TGTGCCAGCATTTCAATCCCGAACACTGAAGCTTTCTTT
CASISIPNTEAFF
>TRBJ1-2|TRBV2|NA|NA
TGTGCCAGCAGTGAATGGGGAGAGGATGGCTACACCTTC
CASSEWGEDGYTF
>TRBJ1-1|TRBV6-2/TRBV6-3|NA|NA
TGTGCCAGCAGTTACCGGGATACCAACACTGAAGCTTTCTTT
CASSYRDTNTEAFF
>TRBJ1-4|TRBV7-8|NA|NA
TGTGCCAGCAGCCGGACAGCCGAGAATGAAAAACTGTTTTTT
CASSRTAENEKLFF